These 10 T cell receptor beta chains came from one sample sequenced in a study of blood T cell repertoires in COVID-19. The data were produced by immunoSEQ multiplex PCR, yet TCRdb's version contains in-frame clones alone and is incomplete. This table holds some 350,000 clones, about 89% found once. The sequenced material came from peripheral blood. Receptors originate from a young woman with COVID-19, enrolled during active disease.

V gene TRBV6-4 combines with J gene TRBJ1-2, with TRBD1 matching over 8 bases. Germline V lookup: CDR1 MRHNA, CDR2 SNTAGT. V was clipped by 7 bases and J by 0 bases; unmatched bases: 4. The CDR3 is 14 amino acids. CDR3 residues: CASTKDRANYGYTF. In DNA, the CDR3 is TGTGCCAGCACTAAGGACAGGGCTAACTATGGCTACACCTTC.

The chain links TRBV5-4 to TRBJ1-1; D remains unclear. Trimming stripped 3 bases from V and 1 base from J, with 10 bases between. This CDR3 is built from 14 residues. Germline-derived CDR1 and CDR2 are SGHNT and YYREEE (reference sequence). The CDR3 nucleotides read TGTGCCAGCAGCTCCTCCTACCCGAACACTGAAGCTTTCTTT. Residues: CASSSSYPNTEAFF. Drawing the rest from reference TRBV5-4 and TRBJ1-1, the complete variable domain is ETGVTQSPTHLIKTRGQQVTLRCSSQSGHNTVSWYQQALGQGPQFIFQYYREEENGRGNFPPRFSGLQFPNYSSELNVNALELDDSALYLCASSSSYPNTEAFFGQGTRLTVV.

The V and J genes are TRBV7-8 and TRBJ1-5, with 7 nucleotides matching TRBD1. Germline V gene sequence: CDR1 SGHVS, CDR2 FQNEAQ. This CDR3 contains 16 residues. The V and J ends lost 5 bases and 4 bases, in that order; junction bases with no gene match: 11. For the CDR3, the DNA is TGTGCCAGCAGCCAGCTGGGACAGCGGACGAATCAGCCCCAGCATTTT. Translation gives CASSQLGQRTNQPQHF.

J is TRBJ2-7 and V is TRBV6-5, with 9 bases that match TRBD2. Germline CDR1 MNHEY, CDR2 SVGAGI. CDR3 length equals 15 residues. V gave up 2 bases and J gave up 3 bases; unmatched junction bases: 5. CDR3 region: CASSYRAGGVYEQYF. The DNA for the CDR3 is TGTGCCAGCAGTTACAGAGCGGGGGGCGTCTACGAGCAGTACTTC.

The rearrangement uses TRBV18 and TRBJ1-5; D may be TRBD1 (6 bases). V was clipped by 2 bases and J by 3 bases, with 11 bases between them. Germline loops: CDR1 KGHSH, CDR2 LQKENI. The CDR3 loop spans 15 amino acids. CDR3 sequence: CASSPARQDNQPQHF. The CDR3 nucleotides read TGTGCCAGCTCACCAGCCCGACAGGACAATCAGCCCCAGCATTTT.

The chain couples TRBV19 to TRBJ1-5, with TRBD1 as a possible D gene (5 bases). Germline assignment: CDR1 LNHDA and CDR2 SQIVND (reference sequence). Trimming left V 9 bases short and J 0 bases short, with 21 bases between. The CDR3 length is 17 residues. The CDR3 sequence: CASVAERGTYSNQPQHF. DNA for the CDR3: TGTGCCAGCGTCGCCGAAAGGGGAACCTATAGCAATCAGCCCCAGCATTTT.

The chain couples TRBV27 to TRBJ2-1, with 10 positions matching TRBD1. Per germline, CDR1 MNHEY and CDR2 SMNVEV (reference sequence). This CDR3 comprises 15 residues. The V segment lost 5 bases and the J segment 6 bases; nucleotides outside the gene matches: 7. CDR3 sequence: CASSPRDRGSNEQFF. The CDR3, as DNA: TGTGCCAGCAGTCCACGGGACAGGGGATCCAATGAGCAGTTCTTC.

V and J are TRBV13 and TRBJ2-2; D perhaps matches TRBD1 (5 bases). V lost 0 bases and J 5 bases, leaving 10 bases between the germline ends. This CDR3 region has 15 residues. The germline V gene encodes CDR1 PRHDT and CDR2 FYEKMQ (reference sequence). The DNA of the CDR3 is TGTGCCAGCAGCTTAGGCAGGGTGTTAACCGGGGAGCTGTTTTTT. This gives the protein CASSLGRVLTGELFF.

The chain couples TRBV6-5 to TRBJ2-3, with D possibly being TRBD2 (5 bases). Germline assignment: CDR1 MNHEY and CDR2 SVGAGI. The CDR3 covers 14 residues. The V end was cut by 6 bases, the J end by 0 bases, with 10 bases between. The CDR3 bases are TGTGCCAGCAGAGCGTGGACTAGCACAGATACGCAGTATTTT. Translated: CASRAWTSTDTQYF.

The chain is built from TRBV27 and TRBJ1-5, with TRBD1 matching over 8 bases. J was trimmed by 6 bases and V by 8 bases; bases with no gene match: 9. CDR1 MNHEY and CDR2 SMNVEV come from the germline V gene (reference sequence). The CDR3 sequence is 14 residues long. The CDR3 region is CASAPGGRIQPQHF. CDR3 nucleotide sequence: TGTGCCAGCGCCCCAGGGGGCAGGATTCAGCCCCAGCATTTT.